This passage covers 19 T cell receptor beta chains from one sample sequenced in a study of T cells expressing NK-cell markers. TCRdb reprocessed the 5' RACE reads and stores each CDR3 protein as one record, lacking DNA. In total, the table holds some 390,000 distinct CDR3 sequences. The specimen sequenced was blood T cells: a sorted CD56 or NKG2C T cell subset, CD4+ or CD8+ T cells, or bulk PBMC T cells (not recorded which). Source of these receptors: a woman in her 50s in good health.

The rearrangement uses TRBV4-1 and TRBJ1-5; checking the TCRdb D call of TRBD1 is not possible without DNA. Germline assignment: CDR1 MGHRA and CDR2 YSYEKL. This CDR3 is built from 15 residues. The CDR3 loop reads CASSQDGAGDQPQHF.

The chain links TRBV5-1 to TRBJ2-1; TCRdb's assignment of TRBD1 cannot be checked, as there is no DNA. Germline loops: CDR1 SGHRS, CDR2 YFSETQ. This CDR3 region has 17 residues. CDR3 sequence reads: CASSLGGQGQVGNEQFF.

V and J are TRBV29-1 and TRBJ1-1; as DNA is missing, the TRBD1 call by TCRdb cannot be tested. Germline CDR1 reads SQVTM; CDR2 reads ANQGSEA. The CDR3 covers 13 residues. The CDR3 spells CSAGAQGNTEAFF.

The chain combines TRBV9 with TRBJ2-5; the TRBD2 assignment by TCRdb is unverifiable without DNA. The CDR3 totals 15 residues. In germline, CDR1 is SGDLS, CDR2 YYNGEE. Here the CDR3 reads CASSVEAGGDETQYF.

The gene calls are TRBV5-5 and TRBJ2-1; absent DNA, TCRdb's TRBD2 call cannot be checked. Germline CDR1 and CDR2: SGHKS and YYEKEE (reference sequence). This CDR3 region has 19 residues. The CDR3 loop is CASSTTTSGRGGAGNEQFF.

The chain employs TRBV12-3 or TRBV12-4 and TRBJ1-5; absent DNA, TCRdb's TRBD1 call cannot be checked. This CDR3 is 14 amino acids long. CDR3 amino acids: CASTSGAGNQPQHF.

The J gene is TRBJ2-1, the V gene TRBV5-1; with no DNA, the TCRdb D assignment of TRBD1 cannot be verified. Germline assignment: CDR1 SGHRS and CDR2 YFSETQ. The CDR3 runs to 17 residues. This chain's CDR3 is CASSLDGTGISYNEQFF.

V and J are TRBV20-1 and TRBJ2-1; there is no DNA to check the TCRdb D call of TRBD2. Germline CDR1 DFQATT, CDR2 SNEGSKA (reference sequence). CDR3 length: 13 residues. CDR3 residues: CSASRLAGDEQFF.

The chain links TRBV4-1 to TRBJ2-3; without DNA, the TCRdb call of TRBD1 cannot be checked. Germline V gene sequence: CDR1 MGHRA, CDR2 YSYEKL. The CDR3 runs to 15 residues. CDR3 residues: CASSQKVPGADTQYF.

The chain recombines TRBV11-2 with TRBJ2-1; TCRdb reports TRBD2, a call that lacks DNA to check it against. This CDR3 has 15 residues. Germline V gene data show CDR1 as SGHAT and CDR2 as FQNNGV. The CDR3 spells CASNTGTSVNNEQFF.

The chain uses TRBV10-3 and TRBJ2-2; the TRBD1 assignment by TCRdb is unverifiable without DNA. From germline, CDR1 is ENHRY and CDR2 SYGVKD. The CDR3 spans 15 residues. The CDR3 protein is CAIRSPGTGTGELFF.

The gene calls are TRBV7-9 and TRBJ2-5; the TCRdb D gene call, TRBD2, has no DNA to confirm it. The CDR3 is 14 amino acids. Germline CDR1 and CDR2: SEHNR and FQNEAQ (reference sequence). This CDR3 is CASSPSQGRETQYF.

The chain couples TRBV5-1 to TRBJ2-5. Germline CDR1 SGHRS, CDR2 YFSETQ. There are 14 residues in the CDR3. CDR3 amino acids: CASSLLRREETQYF.

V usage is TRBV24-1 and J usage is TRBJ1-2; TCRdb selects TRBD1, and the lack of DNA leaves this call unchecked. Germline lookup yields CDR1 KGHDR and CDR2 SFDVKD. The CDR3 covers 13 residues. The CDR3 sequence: CATSTGPIYGYTF.

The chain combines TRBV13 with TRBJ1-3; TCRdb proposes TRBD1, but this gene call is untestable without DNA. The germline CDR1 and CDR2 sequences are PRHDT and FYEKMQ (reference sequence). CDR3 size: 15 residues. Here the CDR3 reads CASSFQGLLGNTIYF.

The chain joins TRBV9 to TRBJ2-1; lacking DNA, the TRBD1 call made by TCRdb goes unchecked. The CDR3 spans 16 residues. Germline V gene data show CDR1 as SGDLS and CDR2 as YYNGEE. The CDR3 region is CASSVGARVLYNEQFF.

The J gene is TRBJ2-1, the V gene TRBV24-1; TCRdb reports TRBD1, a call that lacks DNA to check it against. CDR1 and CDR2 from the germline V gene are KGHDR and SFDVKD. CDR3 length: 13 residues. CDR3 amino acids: CATSGAGGHEQFF.

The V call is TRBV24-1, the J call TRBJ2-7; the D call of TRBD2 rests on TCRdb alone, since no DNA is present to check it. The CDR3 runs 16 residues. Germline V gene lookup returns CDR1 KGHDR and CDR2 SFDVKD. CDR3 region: CATSGGVGGRLEEQYF.

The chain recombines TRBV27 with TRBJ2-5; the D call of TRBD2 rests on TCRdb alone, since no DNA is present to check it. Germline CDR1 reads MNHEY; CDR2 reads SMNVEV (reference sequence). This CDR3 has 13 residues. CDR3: CASSSGLAGGPYF.